The present T cell receptor (beta chain) was sequenced within a study of T cells in Graves' hyperthyroidism and ophthalmopathy. Regarding the study as a whole: In the analysis, a 13 V-J model separated ophthalmopathy from stable hyperthyroidism.

It was RNA transcripts that yielded the amplified TCR beta CDR3 regions. TCR CDR3 underwent first-round RT-PCR with the HTBI primer set. MiXCR, applied by TCRdb to the multiplex PCR reads, yields one record per CDR3 protein. The sample holds hundreds of thousands of distinct CDR3 sequences, about 14% seen once. This CDR3 has 14 amino acids. The V segment lost 7 bases and the J segment 6 bases; nucleotides outside the gene matches: 9. Germline lookup yields CDR1 PRHDT and CDR2 FYEKMQ (reference sequence). This clonotype was counted ten times or more. Its antigen is currently unknown. The clonotype originates from a man younger than 30 with Graves' ophthalmopathy. The chain combines TRBV13 with TRBJ2-1, with 7 positions matching TRBD2. Sequencing was carried out using blood. CDR3 loop: CASTPGRDPNEQFF. The CDR3 nucleotides read TGTGCCAGCACACCGGGGAGGGATCCCAATGAGCAGTTCTTC.